This TCR beta chain was identified in a study of blood T cell repertoires in COVID-19. Study as a whole: The origin of the acute and convalescent COVID-19 samples was the United States, Italy and Spain. T cells, B-cell-depleted T cells, or PBMCs provided the cDNA or gDNA that served as material.

Under the authors' procedure: By means of reference gene primer amplification, nucleated cell counts were estimated. Only in-frame clones appear in the TCRdb table, and some are missing; sequencing was by immunoSEQ multiplex PCR. V, J and clone size are taken as reported in that table, and D and trimming were inferred from the DNA itself. The data hold about 210,000 clones, with 70% to 85% observed a single time. CDR3 length equals 11 residues. Trimming removed 7 bases at V and 5 bases at J, with 11 bases between. The V gene's germline CDR1 is SQVTM and CDR2 ANQGSEA. The chain carries TRBV29-1 and TRBJ2-5; maybe TRBD2 (5 bases). The sequence came from a man in his forties who had recovered from COVID-19. Material: peripheral blood. As DNA, the CDR3 is TGCAGCGCCCTCACGGGGGAGACCCAGTACTTC. Encoded protein: CSALTGETQYF. Using reference TRBV29-1 and TRBJ2-5 for the parts outside the CDR3, the full variable domain is SAVISQKPSRDICQRGTSLTIQCQVDSQVTMMFWYRQQPGQSLTLIATANQGSEATYESGFVIDKFPISRPNLTFSTLTVSNMSPEDSSIYLCSALTGETQYFGPGTRLLVL.